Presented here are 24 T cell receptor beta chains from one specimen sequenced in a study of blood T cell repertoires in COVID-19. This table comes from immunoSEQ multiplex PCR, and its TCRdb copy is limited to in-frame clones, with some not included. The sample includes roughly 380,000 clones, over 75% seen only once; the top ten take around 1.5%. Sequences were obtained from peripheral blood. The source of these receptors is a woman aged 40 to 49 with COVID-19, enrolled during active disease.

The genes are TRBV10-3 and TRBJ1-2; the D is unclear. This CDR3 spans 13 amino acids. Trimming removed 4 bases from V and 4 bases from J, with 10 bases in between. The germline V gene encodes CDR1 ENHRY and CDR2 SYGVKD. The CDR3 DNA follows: TGTGCCATCAGTGGAGGATTCCCCTATGGCTACACCTTC. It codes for CAISGGFPYGYTF.

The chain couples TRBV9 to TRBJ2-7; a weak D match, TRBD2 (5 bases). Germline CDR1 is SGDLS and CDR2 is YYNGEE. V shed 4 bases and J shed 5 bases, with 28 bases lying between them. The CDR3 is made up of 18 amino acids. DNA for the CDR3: TGTGCCAGCAGCCGAAACTTAGGAGGCCGGGGATCTGAAGACGAGCAGTACTTC. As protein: CASSRNLGGRGSEDEQYF.

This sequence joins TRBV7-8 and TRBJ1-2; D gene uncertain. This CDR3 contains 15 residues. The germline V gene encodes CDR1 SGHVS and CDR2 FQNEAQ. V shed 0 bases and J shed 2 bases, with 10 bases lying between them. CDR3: CASSLAMGGNYGYTF. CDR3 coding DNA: TGTGCCAGCAGCTTAGCGATGGGAGGAAACTATGGCTACACCTTC.

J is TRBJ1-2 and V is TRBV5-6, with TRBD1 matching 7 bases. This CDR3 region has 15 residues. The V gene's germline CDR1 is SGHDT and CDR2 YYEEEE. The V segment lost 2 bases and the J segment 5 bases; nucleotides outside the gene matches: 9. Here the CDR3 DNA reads TGTGCCAGCAGCTTAGATCCGGGACAGACTTATGGCTACACCTTC. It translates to CASSLDPGQTYGYTF.

The CDR3 DNA reads TGCGCCAGCAGCCAAGGGGGACAGCACTCCTACGAGCAGTACTTC. Translating gives CASSQGGQHSYEQYF. The chain links TRBV4-1 to TRBJ2-7; 7 positions agree with TRBD1. The V gene end was trimmed by 1 base and the J gene end by 0 bases; junction bases not matched to a gene: 3. CDR3 length: 15 amino acids. The germline CDR1 and CDR2 sequences are MGHRA and YSYEKL.

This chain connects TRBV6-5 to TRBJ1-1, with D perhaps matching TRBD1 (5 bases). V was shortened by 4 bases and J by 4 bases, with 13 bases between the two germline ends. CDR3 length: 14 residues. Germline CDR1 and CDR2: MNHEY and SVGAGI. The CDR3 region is CASSWWQGGTEAFF. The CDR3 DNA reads TGTGCCAGCAGTTGGTGGCAGGGTGGCACTGAAGCTTTCTTT.

The CDR3 DNA sequence: TGTGCCAGCAGTCTGGTGGGGCTCGGGGAGCTGTTTTTT. As protein: CASSLVGLGELFF. The V gene is TRBV6-2 or TRBV6-3, the J gene TRBJ2-2, with D possibly being TRBD1 (5 bases). Trimming shortened V by 5 bases and J by 7 bases, and 11 bases separated the two germline ends. Germline V lookup: CDR1 MNHEY, CDR2 SVGEGT. CDR3 length: 13 amino acids.

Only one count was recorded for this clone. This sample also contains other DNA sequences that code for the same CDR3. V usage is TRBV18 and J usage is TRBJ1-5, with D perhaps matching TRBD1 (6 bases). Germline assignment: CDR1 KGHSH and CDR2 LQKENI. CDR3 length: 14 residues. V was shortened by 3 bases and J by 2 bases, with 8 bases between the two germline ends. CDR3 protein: CASSPGGRNQPQHF. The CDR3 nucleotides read TGTGCCAGCTCACCGGGGGGGCGCAATCAGCCCCAGCATTTT.

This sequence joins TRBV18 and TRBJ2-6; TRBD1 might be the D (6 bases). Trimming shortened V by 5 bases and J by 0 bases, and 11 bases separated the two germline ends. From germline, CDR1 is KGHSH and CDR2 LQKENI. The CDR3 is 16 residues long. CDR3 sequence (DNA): TGTGCCAGCTCAATAACAGGGTTCTCTGGGGCCAACGTCCTGACTTTC. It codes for CASSITGFSGANVLTF.

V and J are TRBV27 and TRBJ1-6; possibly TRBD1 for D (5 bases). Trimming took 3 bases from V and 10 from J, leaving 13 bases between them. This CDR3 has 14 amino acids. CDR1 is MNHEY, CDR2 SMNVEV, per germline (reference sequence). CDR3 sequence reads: CASSFSGRASPLHF. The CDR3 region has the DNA TGTGCCAGCAGTTTTTCCGGCAGGGCGTCACCCCTCCACTTT.

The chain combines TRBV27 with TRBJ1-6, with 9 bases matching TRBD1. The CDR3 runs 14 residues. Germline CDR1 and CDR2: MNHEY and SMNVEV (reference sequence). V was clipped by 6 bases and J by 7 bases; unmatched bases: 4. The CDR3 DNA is TGTGCCAGCAGGACAGGGGGGTCGAATTCACCCCTCCACTTT. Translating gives CASRTGGSNSPLHF.

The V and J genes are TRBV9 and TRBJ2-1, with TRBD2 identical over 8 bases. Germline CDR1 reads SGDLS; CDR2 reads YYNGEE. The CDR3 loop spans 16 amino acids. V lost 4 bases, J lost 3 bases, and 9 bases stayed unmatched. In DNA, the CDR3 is TGTGCCAGCAGCCTAGGAGGGAGCGGGGGCTACAATGAGCAGTTCTTC. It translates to CASSLGGSGGYNEQFF.

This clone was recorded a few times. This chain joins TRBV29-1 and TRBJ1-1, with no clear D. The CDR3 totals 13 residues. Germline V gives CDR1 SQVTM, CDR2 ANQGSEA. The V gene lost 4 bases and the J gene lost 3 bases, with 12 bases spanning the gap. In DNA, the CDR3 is TGCAGCGTTGCATGGAGGAGGGACACTGAAGCTTTCTTT. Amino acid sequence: CSVAWRRDTEAFF.

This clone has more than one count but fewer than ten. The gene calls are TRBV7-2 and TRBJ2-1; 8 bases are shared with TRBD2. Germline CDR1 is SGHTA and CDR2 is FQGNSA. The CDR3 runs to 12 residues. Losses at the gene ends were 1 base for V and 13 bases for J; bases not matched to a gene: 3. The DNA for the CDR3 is TGTGCCAGCAGCTTAGGAGGACTAGCCCAGTTCTTC. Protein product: CASSLGGLAQFF.

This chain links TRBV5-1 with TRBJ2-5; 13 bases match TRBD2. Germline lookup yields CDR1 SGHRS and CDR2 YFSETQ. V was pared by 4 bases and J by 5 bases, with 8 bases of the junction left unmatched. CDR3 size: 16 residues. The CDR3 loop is CASSKGLAGVGETQYF. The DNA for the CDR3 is TGCGCCAGCAGCAAAGGACTAGCGGGGGTAGGGGAGACCCAGTACTTC.

Here the CDR3 reads CASGESAGSQYF. The CDR3 nucleotides are TGTGCCAGCGGCGAATCGGCAGGGTCTCAGTACTTC. The chain employs TRBV27 and TRBJ2-7, with a weak D call TRBD1 (5 bases). The V end lost 8 bases, the J end lost 10 bases, and 18 bases lay between the germline ends. The CDR3 length is 12 residues. The germline V gene has CDR1 MNHEY and CDR2 SMNVEV (reference sequence).

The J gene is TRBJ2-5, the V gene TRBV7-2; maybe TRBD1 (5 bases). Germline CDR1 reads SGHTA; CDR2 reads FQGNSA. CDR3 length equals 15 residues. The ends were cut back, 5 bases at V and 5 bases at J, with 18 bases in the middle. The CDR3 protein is CASSLRVSQSETQYF. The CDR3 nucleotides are TGTGCCAGCAGCCTCAGGGTTTCCCAGTCGGAGACCCAGTACTTC.

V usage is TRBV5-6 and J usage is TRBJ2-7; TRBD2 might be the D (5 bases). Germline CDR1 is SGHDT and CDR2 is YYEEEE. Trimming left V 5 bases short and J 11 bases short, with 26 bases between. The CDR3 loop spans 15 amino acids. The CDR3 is CASSFVKGAYEGEYF. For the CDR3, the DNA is TGTGCCAGCAGTTTCGTAAAGGGTGCCTACGAGGGCGAGTACTTC. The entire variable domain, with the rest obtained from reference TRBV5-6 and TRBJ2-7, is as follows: DAGVTQSPTHLIKTRGQQVTLRCSPKSGHDTVSWYQQALGQGPQFIFQYYEEEERQRGNFPDRFSGHQFPNYSSELNVNALLLGDSALYLCASSFVKGAYEGEYFGPGTRLTVT.

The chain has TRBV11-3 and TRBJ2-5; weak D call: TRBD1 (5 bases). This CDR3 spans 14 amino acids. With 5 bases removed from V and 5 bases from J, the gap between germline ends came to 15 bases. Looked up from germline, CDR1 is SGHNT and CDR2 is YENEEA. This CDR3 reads CASSQRGSLETQYF. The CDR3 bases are TGTGCCAGCAGCCAAAGGGGCTCACTGGAGACCCAGTACTTC. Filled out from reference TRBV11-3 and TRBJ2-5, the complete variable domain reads EAGVVQSPRYKIIEKKQPVAFWCNPISGHNTLYWYLQNLGQGPELLIRYENEEAVDDSQLPKDRFSAERLKGVDSTLKIQPAELGDSAVYLCASSQRGSLETQYFGPGTRLLVL.

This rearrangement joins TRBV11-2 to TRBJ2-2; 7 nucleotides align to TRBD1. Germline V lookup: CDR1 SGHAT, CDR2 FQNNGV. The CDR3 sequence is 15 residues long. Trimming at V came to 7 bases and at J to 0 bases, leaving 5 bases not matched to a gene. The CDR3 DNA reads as TGTGCCAGCACCCTGACAGGGACGAACACCGGGGAGCTGTTTTTT. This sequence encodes CASTLTGTNTGELFF.

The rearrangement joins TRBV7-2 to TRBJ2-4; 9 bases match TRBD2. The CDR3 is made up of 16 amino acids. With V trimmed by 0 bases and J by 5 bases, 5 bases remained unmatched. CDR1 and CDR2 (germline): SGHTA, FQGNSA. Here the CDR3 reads CASSLAGTSNQNIQYF. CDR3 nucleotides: TGTGCCAGCAGCTTAGCCGGGACTAGCAATCAAAACATTCAGTACTTC.

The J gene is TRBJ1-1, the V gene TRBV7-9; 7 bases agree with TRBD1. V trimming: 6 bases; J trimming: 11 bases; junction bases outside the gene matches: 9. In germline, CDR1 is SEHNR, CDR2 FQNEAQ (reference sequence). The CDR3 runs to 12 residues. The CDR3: CASRTPGGPAFF. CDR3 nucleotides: TGTGCCAGCAGGACTCCAGGGGGGCCCGCTTTCTTT.

DNA for the CDR3: TGTGCCAGCAGCACCGCGGGGGGCGAGCAGTACTTC. It yields the protein CASSTAGGEQYF. The genes are TRBV7-2 and TRBJ2-7; 8 bases line up with TRBD2. The CDR3 consists of 12 residues. The germline gives CDR1 SGHTA, CDR2 FQGNSA. With 5 bases clipped from V and 6 bases from J, the junction kept 3 bases outside the gene matches.

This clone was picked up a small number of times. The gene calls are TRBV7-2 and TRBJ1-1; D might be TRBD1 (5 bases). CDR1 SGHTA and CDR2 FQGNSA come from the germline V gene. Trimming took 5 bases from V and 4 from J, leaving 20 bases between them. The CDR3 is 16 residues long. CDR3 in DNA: TGTGCCAGCAGCATATCACAGGCTTCCACCCCCACTGAAGCTTTCTTT. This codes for CASSISQASTPTEAFF.